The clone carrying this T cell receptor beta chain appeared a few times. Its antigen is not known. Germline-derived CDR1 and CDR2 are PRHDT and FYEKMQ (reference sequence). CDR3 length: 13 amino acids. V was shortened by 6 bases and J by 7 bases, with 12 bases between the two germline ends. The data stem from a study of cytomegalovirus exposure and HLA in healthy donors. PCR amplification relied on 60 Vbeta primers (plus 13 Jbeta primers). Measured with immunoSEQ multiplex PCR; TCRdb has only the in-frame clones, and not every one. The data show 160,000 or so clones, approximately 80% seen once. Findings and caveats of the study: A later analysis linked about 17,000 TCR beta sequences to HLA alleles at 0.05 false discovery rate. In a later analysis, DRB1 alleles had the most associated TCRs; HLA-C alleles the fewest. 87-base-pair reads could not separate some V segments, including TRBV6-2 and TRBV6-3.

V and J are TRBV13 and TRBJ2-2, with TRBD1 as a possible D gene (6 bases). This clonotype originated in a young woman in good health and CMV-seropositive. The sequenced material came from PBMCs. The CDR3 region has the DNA TGTGCCAGCAGTCCACAGGGCATCGGGGAGCTGTTTTTT. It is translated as CASSPQGIGELFF.